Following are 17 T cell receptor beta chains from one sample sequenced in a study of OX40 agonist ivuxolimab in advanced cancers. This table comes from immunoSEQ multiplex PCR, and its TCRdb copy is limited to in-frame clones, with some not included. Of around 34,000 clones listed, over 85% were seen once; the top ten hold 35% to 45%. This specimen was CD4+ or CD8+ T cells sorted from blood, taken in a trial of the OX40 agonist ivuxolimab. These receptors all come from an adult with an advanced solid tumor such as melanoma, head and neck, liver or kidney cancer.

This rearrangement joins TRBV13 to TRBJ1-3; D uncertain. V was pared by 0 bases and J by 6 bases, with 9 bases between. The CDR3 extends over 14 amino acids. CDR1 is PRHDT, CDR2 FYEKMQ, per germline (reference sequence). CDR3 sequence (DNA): TGTGCCAGCAGCTTAGGGGCGCAGGAAAACACCATATATTTT. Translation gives CASSLGAQENTIYF.

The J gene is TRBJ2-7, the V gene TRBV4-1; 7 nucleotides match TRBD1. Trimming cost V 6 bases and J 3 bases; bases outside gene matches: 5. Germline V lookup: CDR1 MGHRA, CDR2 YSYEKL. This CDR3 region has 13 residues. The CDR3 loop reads CASSLTGDYEQYF. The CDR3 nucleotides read TGCGCCAGCAGTCTAACAGGGGACTACGAGCAGTACTTC.

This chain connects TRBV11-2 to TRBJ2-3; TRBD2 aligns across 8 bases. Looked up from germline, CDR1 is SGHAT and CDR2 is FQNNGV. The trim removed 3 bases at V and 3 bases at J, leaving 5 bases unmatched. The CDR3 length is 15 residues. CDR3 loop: CASSLGLVLTDTQYF. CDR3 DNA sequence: TGTGCCAGCAGCTTGGGACTAGTCCTTACAGATACGCAGTATTTT.

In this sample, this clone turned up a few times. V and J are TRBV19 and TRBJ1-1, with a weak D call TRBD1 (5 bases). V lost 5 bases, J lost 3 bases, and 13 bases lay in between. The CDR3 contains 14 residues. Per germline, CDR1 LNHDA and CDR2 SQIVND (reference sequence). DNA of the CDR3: TGTGCCAGTAGTTCCTCGGACACGTACACTGAAGCTTTCTTT. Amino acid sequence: CASSSSDTYTEAFF. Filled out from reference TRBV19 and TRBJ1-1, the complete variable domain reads DGGITQSPKYLFRKEGQNVTLSCEQNLNHDAMYWYRQDPGQGLRLIYYSQIVNDFQKGDIAEGYSVSREKKESFPLTVTSAQKNPTAFYLCASSSSDTYTEAFFGQGTRLTVV.

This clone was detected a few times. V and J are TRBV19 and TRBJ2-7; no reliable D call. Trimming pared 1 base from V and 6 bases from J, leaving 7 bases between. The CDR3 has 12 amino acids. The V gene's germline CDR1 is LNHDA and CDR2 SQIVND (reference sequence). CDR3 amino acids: CASSIGRGEQYF. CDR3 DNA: TGTGCCAGTAGTATAGGAAGAGGCGAGCAGTACTTC.

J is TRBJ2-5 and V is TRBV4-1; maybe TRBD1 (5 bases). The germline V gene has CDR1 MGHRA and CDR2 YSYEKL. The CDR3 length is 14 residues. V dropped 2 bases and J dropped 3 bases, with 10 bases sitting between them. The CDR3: CASSQWIGEETQYF. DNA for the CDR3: TGCGCCAGCAGCCAATGGATAGGGGAAGAGACCCAGTACTTC.

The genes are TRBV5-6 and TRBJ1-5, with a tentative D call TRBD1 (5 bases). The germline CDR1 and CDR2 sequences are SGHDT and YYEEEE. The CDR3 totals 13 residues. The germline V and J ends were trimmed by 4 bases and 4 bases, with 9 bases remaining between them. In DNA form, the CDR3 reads TGTGCCAGCAGCCATAGGGGAAATCAGCCCCAGCATTTT. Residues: CASSHRGNQPQHF. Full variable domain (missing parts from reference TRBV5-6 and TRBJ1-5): DAGVTQSPTHLIKTRGQQVTLRCSPKSGHDTVSWYQQALGQGPQFIFQYYEEEERQRGNFPDRFSGHQFPNYSSELNVNALLLGDSALYLCASSHRGNQPQHFGDGTRLSIL.

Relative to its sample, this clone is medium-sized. CDR3 sequence (DNA): TGTGCCAGCAGTTCAGGGGCGATGAACACTGAAGCTTTCTTT. It translates to CASSSGAMNTEAFF. The J gene is TRBJ1-1, the V gene TRBV27; TRBD1 might be the D (6 bases). The CDR3 is made up of 14 amino acids. Germline lookup yields CDR1 MNHEY and CDR2 SMNVEV (reference sequence). The V and J ends lost 4 bases and 0 bases respectively, with 9 bases between them.

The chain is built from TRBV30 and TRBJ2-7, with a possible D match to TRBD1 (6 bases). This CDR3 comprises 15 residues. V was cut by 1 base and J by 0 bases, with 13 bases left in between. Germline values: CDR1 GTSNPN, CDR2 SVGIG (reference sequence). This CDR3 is CAWSAPGHISYEQYF. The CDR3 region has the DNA TGTGCCTGGAGTGCCCCGGGACACATCTCCTACGAGCAGTACTTC.

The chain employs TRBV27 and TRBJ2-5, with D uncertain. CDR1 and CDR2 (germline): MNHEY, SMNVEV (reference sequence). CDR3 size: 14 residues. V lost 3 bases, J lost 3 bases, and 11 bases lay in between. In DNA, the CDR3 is TGTGCCAGCAGTTTGTTACACGTAGAAGAGACCCAGTACTTC. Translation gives CASSLLHVEETQYF.

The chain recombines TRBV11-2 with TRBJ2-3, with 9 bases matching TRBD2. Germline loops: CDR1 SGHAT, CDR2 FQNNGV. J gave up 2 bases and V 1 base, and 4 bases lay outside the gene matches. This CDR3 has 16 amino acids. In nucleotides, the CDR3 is TGTGCCAGCAGCTTAGTGGTAGCGGGGGTCACAGATACGCAGTATTTT. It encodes CASSLVVAGVTDTQYF.

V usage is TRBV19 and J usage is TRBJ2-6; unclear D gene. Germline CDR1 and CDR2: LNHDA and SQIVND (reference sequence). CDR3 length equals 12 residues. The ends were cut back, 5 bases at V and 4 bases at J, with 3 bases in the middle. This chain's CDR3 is CASSLGANVLTF. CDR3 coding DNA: TGTGCCAGTAGTTTGGGGGCCAACGTCCTGACTTTC.

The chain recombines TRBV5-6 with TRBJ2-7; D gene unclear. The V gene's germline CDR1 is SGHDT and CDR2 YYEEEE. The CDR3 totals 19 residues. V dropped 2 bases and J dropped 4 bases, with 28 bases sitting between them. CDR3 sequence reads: CASSLVSPRAGLLLYEQYF. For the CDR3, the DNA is TGTGCCAGCAGCTTAGTTTCTCCCCGGGCAGGCCTCCTTCTTTACGAGCAGTACTTC. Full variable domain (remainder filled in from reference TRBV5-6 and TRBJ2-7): DAGVTQSPTHLIKTRGQQVTLRCSPKSGHDTVSWYQQALGQGPQFIFQYYEEEERQRGNFPDRFSGHQFPNYSSELNVNALLLGDSALYLCASSLVSPRAGLLLYEQYFGPGTRLTVT.

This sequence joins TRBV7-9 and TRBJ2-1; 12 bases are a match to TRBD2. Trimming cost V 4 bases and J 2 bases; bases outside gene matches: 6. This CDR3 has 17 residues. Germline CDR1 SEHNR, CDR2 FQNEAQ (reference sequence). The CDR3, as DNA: TGTGCCAGCAGCTCCCCCCTAGCGGGAGGGGCCTACAATGAGCAGTTCTTC. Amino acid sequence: CASSSPLAGGAYNEQFF.

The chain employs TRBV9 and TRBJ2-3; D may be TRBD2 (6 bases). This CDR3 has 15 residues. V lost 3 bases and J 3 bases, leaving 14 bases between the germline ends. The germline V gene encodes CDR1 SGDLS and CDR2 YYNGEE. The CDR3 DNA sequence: TGTGCCAGCAGCGGCTTACTAGCCACGACAGATACGCAGTATTTT. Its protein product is CASSGLLATTDTQYF.

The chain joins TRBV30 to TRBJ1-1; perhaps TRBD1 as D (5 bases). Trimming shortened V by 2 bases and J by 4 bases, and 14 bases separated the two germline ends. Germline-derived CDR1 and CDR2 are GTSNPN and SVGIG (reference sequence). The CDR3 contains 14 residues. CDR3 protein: CAWSRVRVSTEAFF. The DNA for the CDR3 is TGTGCCTGGAGTCGGGTCAGGGTTAGCACTGAAGCTTTCTTT.

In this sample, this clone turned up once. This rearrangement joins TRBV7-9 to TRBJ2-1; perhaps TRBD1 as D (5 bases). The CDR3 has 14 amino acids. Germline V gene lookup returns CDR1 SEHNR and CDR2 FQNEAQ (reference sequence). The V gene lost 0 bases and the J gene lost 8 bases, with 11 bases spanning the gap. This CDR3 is CASSLASGPDEQFF. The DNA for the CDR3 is TGTGCCAGCAGCTTAGCATCAGGGCCCGATGAGCAGTTCTTC.